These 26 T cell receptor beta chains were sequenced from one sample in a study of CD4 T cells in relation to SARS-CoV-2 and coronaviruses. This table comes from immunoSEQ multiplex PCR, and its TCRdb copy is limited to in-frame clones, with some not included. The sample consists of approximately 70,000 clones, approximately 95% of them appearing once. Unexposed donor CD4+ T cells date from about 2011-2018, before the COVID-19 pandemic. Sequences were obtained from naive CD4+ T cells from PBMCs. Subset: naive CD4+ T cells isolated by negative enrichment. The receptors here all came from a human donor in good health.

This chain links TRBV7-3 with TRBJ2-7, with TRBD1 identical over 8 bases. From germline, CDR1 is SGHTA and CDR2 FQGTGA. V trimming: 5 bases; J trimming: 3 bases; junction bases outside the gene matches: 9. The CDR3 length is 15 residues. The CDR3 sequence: CASSLSGQGIYEQYF. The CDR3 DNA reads TGTGCCAGCAGCCTATCTGGACAGGGCATCTACGAGCAGTACTTC.

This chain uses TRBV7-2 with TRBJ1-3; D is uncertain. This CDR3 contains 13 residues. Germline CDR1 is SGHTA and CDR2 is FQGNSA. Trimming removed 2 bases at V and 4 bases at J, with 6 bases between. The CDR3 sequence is CASSLTRGNTIYF. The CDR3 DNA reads TGTGCCAGCAGCTTAACCAGGGGAAACACCATATATTTT.

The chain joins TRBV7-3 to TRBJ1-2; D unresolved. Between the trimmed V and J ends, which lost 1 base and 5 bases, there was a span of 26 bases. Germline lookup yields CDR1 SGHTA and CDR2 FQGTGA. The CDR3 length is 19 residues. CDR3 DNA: TGTGCCAGCAGCTTAAACCCCTCCGGAAGATTAGGGTCCCCTTATGGCTACACCTTC. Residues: CASSLNPSGRLGSPYGYTF.

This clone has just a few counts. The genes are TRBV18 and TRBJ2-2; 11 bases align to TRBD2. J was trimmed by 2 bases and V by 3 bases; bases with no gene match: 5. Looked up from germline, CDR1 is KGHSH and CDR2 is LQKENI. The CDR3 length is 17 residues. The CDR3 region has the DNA TGTGCCAGCTCACCGATGGGGACTAGCGGAAACACCGGGGAGCTGTTTTTT. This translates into CASSPMGTSGNTGELFF.

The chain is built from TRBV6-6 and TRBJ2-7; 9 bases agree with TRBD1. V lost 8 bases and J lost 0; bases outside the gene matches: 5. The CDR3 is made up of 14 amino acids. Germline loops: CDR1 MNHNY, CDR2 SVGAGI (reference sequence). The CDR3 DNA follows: TGTGCCAGCTCAGGGGGACAGGGCTCCTACGAGCAGTACTTC. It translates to CASSGGQGSYEQYF.

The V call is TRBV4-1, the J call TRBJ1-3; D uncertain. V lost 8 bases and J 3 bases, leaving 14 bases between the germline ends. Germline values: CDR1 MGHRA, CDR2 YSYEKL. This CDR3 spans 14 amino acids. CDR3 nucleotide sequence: TGCGCCAGCGGGGTGCAGCCAGATGGAAACACCATATATTTT. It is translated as CASGVQPDGNTIYF.

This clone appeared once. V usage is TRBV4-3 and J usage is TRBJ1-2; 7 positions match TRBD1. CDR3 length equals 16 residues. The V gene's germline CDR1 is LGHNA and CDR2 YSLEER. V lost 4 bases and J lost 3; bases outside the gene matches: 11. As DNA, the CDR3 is TGCGCCAGCAGCCGGGTACAGGGGTTTCTAGACTATGGCTACACCTTC. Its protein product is CASSRVQGFLDYGYTF.

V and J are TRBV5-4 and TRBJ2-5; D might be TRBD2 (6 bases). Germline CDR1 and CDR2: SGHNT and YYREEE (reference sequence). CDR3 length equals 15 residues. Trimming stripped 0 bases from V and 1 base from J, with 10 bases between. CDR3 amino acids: CASSLVVSGQETQYF. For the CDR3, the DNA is TGTGCCAGCAGCTTGGTCGTTAGCGGCCAAGAGACCCAGTACTTC.

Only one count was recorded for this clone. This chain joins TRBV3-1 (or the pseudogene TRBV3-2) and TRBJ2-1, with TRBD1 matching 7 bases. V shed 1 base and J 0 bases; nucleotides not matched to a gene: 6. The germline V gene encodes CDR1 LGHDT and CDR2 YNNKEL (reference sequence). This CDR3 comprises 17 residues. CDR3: CASSQAPGGSSYNEQFF. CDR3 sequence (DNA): TGTGCCAGCAGCCAAGCTCCAGGGGGTAGCTCCTACAATGAGCAGTTCTTC.

The DNA of the CDR3 is TGTGCCTGGAGTGTATCCTTGGACAGTCCCAGCACAGATACGCAGTATTTT. Translated, it gives CAWSVSLDSPSTDTQYF. The chain carries TRBV30 and TRBJ2-3; D perhaps matches TRBD1 (6 bases). The germline V gene encodes CDR1 GTSNPN and CDR2 SVGIG (reference sequence). The CDR3 contains 17 residues. With 0 bases removed from V and 0 bases from J, the gap between germline ends came to 16 bases.

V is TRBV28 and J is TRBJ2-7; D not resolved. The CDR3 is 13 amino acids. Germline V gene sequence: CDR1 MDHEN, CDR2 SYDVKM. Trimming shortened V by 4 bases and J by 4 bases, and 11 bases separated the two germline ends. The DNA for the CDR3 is TGTGCCAGCAGTTATGGCCGGTCTTACGAGCAGTACTTC. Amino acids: CASSYGRSYEQYF.

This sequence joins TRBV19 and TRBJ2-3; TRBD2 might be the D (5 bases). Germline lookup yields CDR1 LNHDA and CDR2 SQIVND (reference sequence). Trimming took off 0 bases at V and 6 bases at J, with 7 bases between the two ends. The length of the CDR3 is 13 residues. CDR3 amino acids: CASSIERADTQYF. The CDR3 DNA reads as TGTGCCAGTAGTATAGAGAGGGCGGATACGCAGTATTTT.

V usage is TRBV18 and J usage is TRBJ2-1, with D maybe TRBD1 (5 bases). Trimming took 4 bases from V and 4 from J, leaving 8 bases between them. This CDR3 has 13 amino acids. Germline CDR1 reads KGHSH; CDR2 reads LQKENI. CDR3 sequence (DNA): TGTGCCAGCTCACTTGACAGATACAATGAGCAGTTCTTC. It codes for CASSLDRYNEQFF.

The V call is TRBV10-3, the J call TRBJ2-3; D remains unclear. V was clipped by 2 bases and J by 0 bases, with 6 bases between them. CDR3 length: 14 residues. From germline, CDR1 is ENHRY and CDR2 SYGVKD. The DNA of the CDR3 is TGTGCCATCAGTGAGGGTAGGAGCACAGATACGCAGTATTTT. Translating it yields CAISEGRSTDTQYF.

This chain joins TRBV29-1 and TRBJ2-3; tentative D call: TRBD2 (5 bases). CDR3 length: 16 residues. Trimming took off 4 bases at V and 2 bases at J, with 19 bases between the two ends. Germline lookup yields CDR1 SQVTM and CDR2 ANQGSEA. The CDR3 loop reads CSVGGGGYGHTDTQYF. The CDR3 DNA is TGCAGCGTTGGAGGAGGAGGTTATGGGCACACAGATACGCAGTATTTT.

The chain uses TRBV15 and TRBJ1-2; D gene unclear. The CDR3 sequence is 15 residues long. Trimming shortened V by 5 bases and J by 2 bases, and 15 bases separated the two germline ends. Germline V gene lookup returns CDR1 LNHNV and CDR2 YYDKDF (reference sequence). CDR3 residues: CATSSPLLENYGYTF. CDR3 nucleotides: TGTGCCACCAGCTCCCCGTTGTTGGAAAACTATGGCTACACCTTC.

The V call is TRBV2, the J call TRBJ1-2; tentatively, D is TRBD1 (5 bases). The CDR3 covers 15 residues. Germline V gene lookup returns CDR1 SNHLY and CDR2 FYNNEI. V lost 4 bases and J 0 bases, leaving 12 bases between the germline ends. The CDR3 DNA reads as TGTGCCAGCAGTGGAGACAGCGCAGCTAACTATGGCTACACCTTC. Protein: CASSGDSAANYGYTF.

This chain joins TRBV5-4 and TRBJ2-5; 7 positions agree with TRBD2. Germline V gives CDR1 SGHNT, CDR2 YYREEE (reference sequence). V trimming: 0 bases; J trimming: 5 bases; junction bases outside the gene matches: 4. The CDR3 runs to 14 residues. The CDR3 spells CASSLAGGHETQYF. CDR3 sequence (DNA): TGTGCCAGCAGCTTGGCGGGGGGTCATGAGACCCAGTACTTC.

Written as DNA, the CDR3 is TGTGCCAGCTCACTAGGGAGGGTCGCCGGGGAGCTGTTTTTT. Amino acid sequence: CASSLGRVAGELFF. This chain connects TRBV18 to TRBJ2-2, with 7 bases matching TRBD2. CDR1 and CDR2 from the germline V gene are KGHSH and LQKENI. V lost 4 bases, J lost 6 bases, and 5 bases stayed unmatched. This CDR3 has 14 amino acids.

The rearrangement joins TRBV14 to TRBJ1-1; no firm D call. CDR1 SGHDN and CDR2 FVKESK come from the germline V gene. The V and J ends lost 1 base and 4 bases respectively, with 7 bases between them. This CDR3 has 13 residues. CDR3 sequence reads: CASSQGTGTEAFF. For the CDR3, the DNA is TGTGCCAGCAGCCAAGGGACGGGCACTGAAGCTTTCTTT.

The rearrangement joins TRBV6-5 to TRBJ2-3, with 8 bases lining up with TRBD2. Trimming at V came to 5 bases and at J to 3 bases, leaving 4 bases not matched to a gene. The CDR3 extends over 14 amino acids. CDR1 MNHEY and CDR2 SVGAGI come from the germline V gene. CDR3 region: CASSRGGLTDTQYF. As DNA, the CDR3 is TGTGCCAGCAGTCGGGGGGGCTTAACAGATACGCAGTATTTT.

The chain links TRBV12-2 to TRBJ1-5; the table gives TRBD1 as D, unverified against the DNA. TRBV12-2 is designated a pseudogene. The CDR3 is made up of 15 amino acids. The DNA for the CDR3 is TGTGCAAGTCGCTTACAGGACAGACATTATCAGCCCCAGCATTTT. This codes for CASRLQDRHYQPQHF.

The chain's CDR3 is CAWSVSPGYGYTF. In nucleotides, the CDR3 is TGTGCCTGGAGTGTATCCCCTGGCTATGGCTACACCTTC. This chain uses TRBV30 with TRBJ1-2, with unresolved D. This CDR3 has 13 residues. Looked up from germline, CDR1 is GTSNPN and CDR2 is SVGIG (reference sequence). The V end lost 0 bases, the J end lost 4 bases, and 9 bases lay between the germline ends.

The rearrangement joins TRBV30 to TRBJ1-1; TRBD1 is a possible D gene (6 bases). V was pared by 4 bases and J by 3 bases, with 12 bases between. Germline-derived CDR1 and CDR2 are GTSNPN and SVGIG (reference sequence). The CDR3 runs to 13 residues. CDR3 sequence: CAWTQGLDTEAFF. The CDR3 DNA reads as TGTGCCTGGACCCAGGGGCTGGACACTGAAGCTTTCTTT.

CDR3 residues: CASSSGGGPYEQYF. The CDR3 DNA reads TGTGCCAGCAGCTCGGGGGGGGGTCCCTACGAGCAGTACTTC. The rearrangement uses TRBV5-4 and TRBJ2-7; 8 bases line up with TRBD2. The CDR3 covers 14 residues. CDR1 SGHNT and CDR2 YYREEE come from the germline V gene (reference sequence). V dropped 3 bases and J dropped 2; count of bases not matched to a gene: 4.

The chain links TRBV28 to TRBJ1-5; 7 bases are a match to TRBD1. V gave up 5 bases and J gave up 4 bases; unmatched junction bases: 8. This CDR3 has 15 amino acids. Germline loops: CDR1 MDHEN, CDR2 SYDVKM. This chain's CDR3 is CASSDGQEGNQPQHF. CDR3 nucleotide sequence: TGTGCCAGCAGTGATGGACAGGAAGGGAATCAGCCCCAGCATTTT.